This TCR beta chain appears in the sequencing data of a study of T cell repertoires in cytomegalovirus infection. The CDR3 contains 16 residues. V lost 4 bases and J 0 bases, leaving 13 bases between the germline ends. Germline values: CDR1 MDHEN, CDR2 SYDVKM. This clonotype appeared a few times. The antigen remains undetermined. TCRdb itself ran the reads through MiXCR, one entry per CDR3 protein. The repertoire holds about half a million distinct CDR3 sequences, with 33% as singletons. Sequencing was performed on cultured PBMCs, taken from culture after CMV antigen stimulation. This chain connects TRBV28 to TRBJ1-3; D is unclear. This receptor was obtained from a human donor in good health (CMV status not recorded). Some clones in this sample may be carry-over from other donors' samples. CDR3 nucleotide sequence: TGTGCCAGCAGTTCCGACCCTAGGTACTCTGGAAACACCATATATTTT. Translating it yields CASSSDPRYSGNTIYF.